This is a list of T cell receptor beta chains from one sample in a study of blood T cells in healthy people across ages. TCRdb reprocessed the 5' RACE reads via MiXCR and lists one record per CDR3 protein. The sample includes hundreds of thousands of distinct CDR3 sequences, around 42% of them seen just once. Specimen: blood. The receptors stem from a man aged 60 to 75 in good health. Each CDR3 is given with its conserved first and last residue. The D gene is left open where the match is weak. Only some rows state a clone size, as once, few, many or a class for expanded clones.

TRBV20-1,-,TRBJ2-1,15,-,CSARSVGGSYNEQFF,TGCAGTGCTAGGTCTGTGGGGGGCTCCTACAATGAGCAGTTCTTC
TRBV12-3/TRBV12-4,few,TRBJ1-1,14,-,CASTDDILNTEAFF,TGTGCCAGCACCGACGACATACTTAACACTGAAGCTTTCTTT
TRBV7-9,once,TRBJ2-1,17,TRBD1,CASSLPRQGSSYNEQFF,TGTGCCAGCAGCCTCCCGAGACAGGGAAGCTCCTACAATGAGCAGTTCTTC
TRBV6-5,-,TRBJ2-5,14,-,CACSLQGFQETQYF,TGTGCCTGCAGCCTACAGGGTTTCCAAGAGACCCAGTACTTC
TRBV7-2,once,TRBJ2-3,16,-,CASSWPGHTRTDTQYF,TGTGCCAGCAGCTGGCCCGGTCACACACGCACAGATACGCAGTATTTT
TRBV29-1,few,TRBJ2-7,14,-,CSVLFLGRFYEQYF,TGCAGCGTTCTTTTCCTTGGGAGGTTCTACGAGCAGTACTTC
TRBV5-1,few,TRBJ2-7,15,TRBD1,CASSEPRDRLYEQYF,TGCGCCAGCAGCGAGCCTAGGGACAGGCTCTACGAGCAGTACTTC
TRBV20-1,few,TRBJ2-7,15,-,CSARDGQGLAYEQYF,TGCAGTGCTAGAGATGGTCAGGGGCTGGCCTACGAGCAGTACTTC
TRBV4-3,-,TRBJ2-5,19,TRBD2,CASSQFGGLAGGPWETRYF,TGCGCCAGCAGCCAATTCGGAGGACTAGCGGGGGGGCCCTGGGAGACCCGGTACTTC
TRBV6-1,-,TRBJ2-2,13,TRBD1,CASRRTGNGELFF,TGTGCCAGCAGGAGGACAGGGAACGGGGAGCTGTTTTTT
TRBV5-1,few,TRBJ2-3,17,TRBD1,CASSRLGTGGTKDTQYF,TGCGCCAGCAGCCGCCTCGGGACAGGGGGGACTAAGGATACGCAGTATTTT
TRBV6-6,-,TRBJ1-4,14,-,CASSYSIGDEKLFF,TGTGCCAGCAGTTACTCGATCGGGGATGAAAAACTGTTTTTT
TRBV12-3/TRBV12-4,-,TRBJ2-5,15,TRBD1,CASSRTGDFKETQYF,TGTGCCAGCAGTCGAACAGGGGATTTTAAAGAGACCCAGTACTTC
TRBV4-3,-,TRBJ2-5,16,TRBD2,CASSQDAGTIPRTQYF,TGCGCCAGCAGCCAAGACGCGGGGACTATCCCAAGGACCCAGTACTTC
TRBV29-1,-,TRBJ2-5,19,-,CSGQTWAGPKETVQETQYF,TGCAGCGGACAGACGTGGGCAGGGCCCAAGGAGACCGTACAAGAGACCCAGTACTTC
TRBV6-5,-,TRBJ1-5,14,TRBD1,CASGGRDSYQPQHF,TGTGCCAGCGGCGGCCGGGACAGCTATCAGCCCCAGCATTTT
TRBV7-2,-,TRBJ2-7,12,-,CASSLVGGNQYF,TGTGCCAGCAGCTTAGTAGGGGGGAACCAGTACTTC
TRBV7-3,-,TRBJ2-1,13,-,CASSLNRADEQFF,TGTGCCAGCAGCCTAAACAGGGCCGATGAGCAGTTCTTC
TRBV7-3,few,TRBJ2-1,15,-,CASSQGIGGWDEQFF,TGTGCCAGCAGCCAGGGTATCGGAGGCTGGGATGAGCAGTTCTTC